These T cell receptor beta chains were read from a single sample in a study of STAT5B mutations in CD4+ large granular lymphocyte leukemia. TCRdb keeps only in-frame clones here, not all; method: immunoSEQ multiplex PCR. The sample has about 570 clones; around 63% are singletons. The specimen was PBMCs. The receptors were sampled from a woman older than 75 with CD4+ T-cell large granular lymphocyte leukemia. The CDR3 runs from the conserved cysteine through the conserved F or W. D genes are given only for firm matches.

cdr3_aa: CASSSLAGGDEQFF
d_call: TRBD2
j_call: TRBJ2-1
v_call: TRBV28
cdr3_length: 14

cdr3_aa: CASSLQSGSSYEQYF
d_call: TRBD2
j_call: TRBJ2-7
v_call: TRBV11-2
cdr3_length: 15

cdr3_aa: CASSLRGGGRFYNEQFF
d_call: .
j_call: TRBJ2-1
v_call: TRBV7-3
cdr3_length: 17

cdr3_aa: CASSFNRDYEQYF
d_call: .
j_call: TRBJ2-7
v_call: TRBV6-1
cdr3_length: 13

cdr3_aa: CASNPGTAETQYF
d_call: .
j_call: TRBJ2-5
v_call: TRBV5-4
cdr3_length: 13

cdr3_aa: CASSFWTGGAYEQYF
d_call: TRBD1
j_call: TRBJ2-7
v_call: TRBV7-2
cdr3_length: 15

cdr3_aa: CASDRGGDEQFF
d_call: TRBD1
j_call: TRBJ2-1
v_call: TRBV30
cdr3_length: 12

cdr3_aa: CASSESVAYSSSFYGYTF
d_call: .
j_call: TRBJ1-2
v_call: TRBV25-1
cdr3_length: 18

cdr3_aa: CASSPPGTGGFTDTQYF
d_call: TRBD1
j_call: TRBJ2-3
v_call: TRBV6-9
cdr3_length: 17

cdr3_aa: CASSPEGRGQPQHF
d_call: .
j_call: TRBJ1-5
v_call: TRBV4-1
cdr3_length: 14

cdr3_aa: CASSLQRGRGYTF
d_call: .
j_call: TRBJ1-2
v_call: TRBV28
cdr3_length: 13

cdr3_aa: CASSLQANYGYTF
d_call: .
j_call: TRBJ1-2
v_call: TRBV7-7
cdr3_length: 13

cdr3_aa: CASSQDRISGNTIYF
d_call: .
j_call: TRBJ1-3
v_call: TRBV19
cdr3_length: 15

cdr3_aa: CASSLGSHGYTF
d_call: .
j_call: TRBJ1-2
v_call: TRBV5-6
cdr3_length: 12

cdr3_aa: CAWSDNFGEKLFF
d_call: .
j_call: TRBJ1-4
v_call: TRBV30
cdr3_length: 13

cdr3_aa: CASSPNGDQPQHF
d_call: .
j_call: TRBJ1-5
v_call: TRBV18
cdr3_length: 13

cdr3_aa: CASSPVSGRTYEQYF
d_call: TRBD2
j_call: TRBJ2-7
v_call: TRBV28
cdr3_length: 15

cdr3_aa: CASSSDLDRFHGYTF
d_call: TRBD1
j_call: TRBJ1-2
v_call: TRBV13
cdr3_length: 15

cdr3_aa: CASSKHKTSQSRANVLTF
d_call: .
j_call: TRBJ2-6
v_call: TRBV4-3
cdr3_length: 18

cdr3_aa: CASSSGTRGGRELFF
d_call: TRBD2
j_call: TRBJ2-2
v_call: TRBV6-5
cdr3_length: 15

cdr3_aa: CASSQGGGTVYGYTF
d_call: TRBD1
j_call: TRBJ1-2
v_call: TRBV4-2
cdr3_length: 15

cdr3_aa: CASGTGGYLNTEAFF
d_call: TRBD1
j_call: TRBJ1-1
v_call: TRBV6-1
cdr3_length: 15

cdr3_aa: CASSQDAGNTEAFF
d_call: .
j_call: TRBJ1-1
v_call: TRBV4-1
cdr3_length: 14

cdr3_aa: CASSFGGTMNTEAFF
d_call: .
j_call: TRBJ1-1
v_call: TRBV11-2
cdr3_length: 15

cdr3_aa: CASTPNYGYTF
d_call: .
j_call: TRBJ1-2
v_call: TRBV2
cdr3_length: 11

cdr3_aa: CASSQGTHNEQFF
d_call: .
j_call: TRBJ2-1
v_call: TRBV4-2
cdr3_length: 13

cdr3_aa: CASSPTGGAEAFF
d_call: TRBD1
j_call: TRBJ1-1
v_call: TRBV10-2
cdr3_length: 13

cdr3_aa: CASGPALYGYTF
d_call: .
j_call: TRBJ1-2
v_call: TRBV5-1
cdr3_length: 12

cdr3_aa: CASSIGLAGGSYNEQFF
d_call: TRBD2
j_call: TRBJ2-1
v_call: TRBV19
cdr3_length: 17

cdr3_aa: CASGSRDLTNYGYTF
d_call: .
j_call: TRBJ1-2
v_call: TRBV12-5
cdr3_length: 15

cdr3_aa: CSVRGQGAYNEQFF
d_call: TRBD1
j_call: TRBJ2-1
v_call: TRBV29-1
cdr3_length: 14

cdr3_aa: CASSQGQGANYGYTF
d_call: TRBD1
j_call: TRBJ1-2
v_call: TRBV4-2
cdr3_length: 15

cdr3_aa: CASSLVSEETQYF
d_call: .
j_call: TRBJ2-5
v_call: TRBV7-6
cdr3_length: 13

cdr3_aa: CAWSSQGVVGYTF
d_call: TRBD1
j_call: TRBJ1-2
v_call: TRBV30
cdr3_length: 13

cdr3_aa: CAWSVTGRASNQPQHF
d_call: .
j_call: TRBJ1-5
v_call: TRBV30
cdr3_length: 16

cdr3_aa: CASSYPTGKGTEAFF
d_call: .
j_call: TRBJ1-1
v_call: TRBV6-5
cdr3_length: 15

cdr3_aa: CASRVLGEQYF
d_call: .
j_call: TRBJ2-7
v_call: TRBV2
cdr3_length: 11

cdr3_aa: CASSLVGGNTGELFF
d_call: .
j_call: TRBJ2-2
v_call: TRBV7-8
cdr3_length: 15

cdr3_aa: CASSIDSGVWNNEQFF
d_call: .
j_call: TRBJ2-1
v_call: TRBV19
cdr3_length: 16

cdr3_aa: CASSFPDSAGAFF
d_call: .
j_call: TRBJ1-1
v_call: TRBV5-5
cdr3_length: 13

cdr3_aa: CRGGGYTF
d_call: .
j_call: TRBJ1-2
v_call: TRBV20-1
cdr3_length: 8

cdr3_aa: CASLDTLNTEAFF
d_call: .
j_call: TRBJ1-1
v_call: TRBV7-9
cdr3_length: 13

cdr3_aa: CASSLGFNQPQHF
d_call: .
j_call: TRBJ1-5
v_call: TRBV11-2
cdr3_length: 13

cdr3_aa: CASSRLGGSYEQYF
d_call: .
j_call: TRBJ2-7
v_call: TRBV7-8
cdr3_length: 14

cdr3_aa: CASSLTLTQHTF
d_call: .
j_call: TRBJ1-2
v_call: TRBV7-9
cdr3_length: 12

cdr3_aa: CASSTIAGNNNEQFF
d_call: TRBD2
j_call: TRBJ2-1
v_call: TRBV19
cdr3_length: 15

cdr3_aa: CASSLQGGTYEQYF
d_call: .
j_call: TRBJ2-7
v_call: TRBV5-1
cdr3_length: 14

cdr3_aa: CSAREWASRFF
d_call: .
j_call: TRBJ2-1
v_call: TRBV20-1
cdr3_length: 11

cdr3_aa: CASSSHFRDEKLFF
d_call: .
j_call: TRBJ1-4
v_call: TRBV7-9
cdr3_length: 14

cdr3_aa: CASSPRTSGSNEQYF
d_call: TRBD2
j_call: TRBJ2-7
v_call: TRBV4-1
cdr3_length: 15

cdr3_aa: CASIQQRKNIQYF
d_call: .
j_call: TRBJ2-4
v_call: TRBV21-1
cdr3_length: 13

cdr3_aa: CASSFPGTDTGELFF
d_call: TRBD1
j_call: TRBJ2-2
v_call: TRBV7-9
cdr3_length: 15

cdr3_aa: CASSPTTRGAPYEQYF
d_call: .
j_call: TRBJ2-7
v_call: TRBV9
cdr3_length: 16

cdr3_aa: CASRSLAVTYNEQFF
d_call: TRBD2
j_call: TRBJ2-1
v_call: TRBV19
cdr3_length: 15

cdr3_aa: CASTYGQAANSPLHF
d_call: TRBD1
j_call: TRBJ1-6
v_call: TRBV6-1
cdr3_length: 15

cdr3_aa: CASRTIGQSGRGYTF
d_call: .
j_call: TRBJ1-2
v_call: TRBV6-1
cdr3_length: 15

cdr3_aa: CASSIELRPYGYTF
d_call: .
j_call: TRBJ1-2
v_call: TRBV19
cdr3_length: 14

cdr3_aa: CASSLRMTGPYNEQFF
d_call: .
j_call: TRBJ2-1
v_call: TRBV5-8
cdr3_length: 16